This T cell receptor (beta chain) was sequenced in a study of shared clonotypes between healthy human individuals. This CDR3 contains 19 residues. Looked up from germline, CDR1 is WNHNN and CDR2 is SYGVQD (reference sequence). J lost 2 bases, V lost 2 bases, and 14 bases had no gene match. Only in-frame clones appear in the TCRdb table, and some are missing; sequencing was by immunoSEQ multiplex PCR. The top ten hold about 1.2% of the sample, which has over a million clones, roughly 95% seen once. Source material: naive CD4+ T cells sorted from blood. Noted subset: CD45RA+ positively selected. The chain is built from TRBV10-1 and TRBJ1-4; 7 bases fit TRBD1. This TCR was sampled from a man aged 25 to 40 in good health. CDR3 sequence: CASSELTKLQGGTNEKLFF. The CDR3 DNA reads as TGCGCCAGCAGTGAGCTAACCAAACTTCAGGGGGGGACTAATGAAAAACTGTTTTTT.